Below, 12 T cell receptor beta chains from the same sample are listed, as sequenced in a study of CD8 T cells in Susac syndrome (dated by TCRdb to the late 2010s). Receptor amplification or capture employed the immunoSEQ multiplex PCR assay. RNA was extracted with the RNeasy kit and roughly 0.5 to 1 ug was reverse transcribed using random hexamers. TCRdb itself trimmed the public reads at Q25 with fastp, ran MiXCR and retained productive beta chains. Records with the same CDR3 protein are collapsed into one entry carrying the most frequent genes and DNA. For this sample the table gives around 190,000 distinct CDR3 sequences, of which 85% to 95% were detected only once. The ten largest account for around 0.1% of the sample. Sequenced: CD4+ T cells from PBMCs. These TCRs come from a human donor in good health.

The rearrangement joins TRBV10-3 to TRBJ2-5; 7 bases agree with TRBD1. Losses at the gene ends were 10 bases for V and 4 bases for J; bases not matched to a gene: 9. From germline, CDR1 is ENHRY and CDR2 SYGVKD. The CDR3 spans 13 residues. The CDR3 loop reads CATLDRSGETQYF. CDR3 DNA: TGTGCCACGTTGGACAGGTCAGGAGAGACCCAGTACTTC.

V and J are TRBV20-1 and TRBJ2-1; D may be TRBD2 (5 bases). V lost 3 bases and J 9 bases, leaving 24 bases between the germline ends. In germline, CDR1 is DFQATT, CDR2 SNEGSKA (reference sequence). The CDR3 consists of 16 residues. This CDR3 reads CSARGREGKWRVEQFF. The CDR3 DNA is TGCAGTGCTAGGGGTCGCGAGGGCAAGTGGCGAGTTGAGCAGTTCTTC.

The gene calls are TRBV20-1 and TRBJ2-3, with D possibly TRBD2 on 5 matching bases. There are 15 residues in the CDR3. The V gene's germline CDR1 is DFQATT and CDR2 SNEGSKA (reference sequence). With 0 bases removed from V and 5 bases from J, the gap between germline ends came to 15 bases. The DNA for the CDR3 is TGCAGTGCTAGAGACACTAGTGGGGTTCGAGATACGCAGTATTTT. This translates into CSARDTSGVRDTQYF.

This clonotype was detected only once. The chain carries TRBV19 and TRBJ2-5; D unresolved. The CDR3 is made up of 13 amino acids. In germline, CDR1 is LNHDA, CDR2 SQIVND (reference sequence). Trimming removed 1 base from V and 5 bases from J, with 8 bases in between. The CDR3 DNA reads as TGTGCCAGTAGTATAGTCGGCCGGGAGACCCAGTACTTC. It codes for CASSIVGRETQYF.

The CDR3 DNA sequence: TGCAGTGCCCCCAGCGACGGGAACACTGAAGCTTTCTTT. It codes for CSAPSDGNTEAFF. The rearrangement uses TRBV20-1 and TRBJ1-1; D call uncertain. CDR3 length: 13 amino acids. Germline V CDR1 and CDR2: DFQATT, SNEGSKA (reference sequence). Trimming cost V 6 bases and J 1 base, with 12 bases left between them.

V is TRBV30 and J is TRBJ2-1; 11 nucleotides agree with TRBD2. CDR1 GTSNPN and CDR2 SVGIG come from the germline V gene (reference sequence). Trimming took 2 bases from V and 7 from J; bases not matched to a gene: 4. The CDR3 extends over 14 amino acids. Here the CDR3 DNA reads TGTGCCTGGAGTCCAAGGACTAGCGGGAATGAGCAGTTCTTC. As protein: CAWSPRTSGNEQFF. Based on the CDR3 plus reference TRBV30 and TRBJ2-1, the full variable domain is SQTIHQWPATLVQPVGSPLSLECTVEGTSNPNLYWYRQAAGRGLQLLFYSVGIGQISSEVPQNLSASRPQDRQFILSSKKLLLSDSGFYLCAWSPRTSGNEQFFGPGTRLTVL.

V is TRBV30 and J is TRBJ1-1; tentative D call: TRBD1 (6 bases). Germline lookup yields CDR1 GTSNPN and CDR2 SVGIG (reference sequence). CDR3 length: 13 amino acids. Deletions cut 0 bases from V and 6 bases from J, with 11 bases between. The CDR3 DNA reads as TGTGCCTGGAGTGTCGGGGGCAGGGCTGAAGCTTTCTTT. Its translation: CAWSVGGRAEAFF.

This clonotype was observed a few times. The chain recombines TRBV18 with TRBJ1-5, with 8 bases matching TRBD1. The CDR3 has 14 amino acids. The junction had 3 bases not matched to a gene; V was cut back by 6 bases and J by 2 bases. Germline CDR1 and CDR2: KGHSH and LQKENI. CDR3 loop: CASSDRGGNQPQHF. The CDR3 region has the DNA TGTGCCAGCTCCGACAGGGGAGGCAATCAGCCCCAGCATTTT.

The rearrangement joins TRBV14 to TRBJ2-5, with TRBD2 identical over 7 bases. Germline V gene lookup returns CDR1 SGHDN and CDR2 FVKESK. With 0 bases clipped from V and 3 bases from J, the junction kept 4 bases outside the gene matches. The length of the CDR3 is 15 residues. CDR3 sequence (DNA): TGTGCCAGCAGCCAAGATCAGCTAGCGGAAGAGACCCAGTACTTC. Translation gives CASSQDQLAEETQYF.

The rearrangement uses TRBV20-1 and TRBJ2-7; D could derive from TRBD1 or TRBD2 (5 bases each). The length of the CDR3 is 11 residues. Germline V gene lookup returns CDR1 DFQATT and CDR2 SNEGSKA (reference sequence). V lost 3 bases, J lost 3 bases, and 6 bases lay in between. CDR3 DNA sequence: TGCAGTGCTAGGGGGGTCTACGAGCAGTACGTC. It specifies CSARGVYEQYV.

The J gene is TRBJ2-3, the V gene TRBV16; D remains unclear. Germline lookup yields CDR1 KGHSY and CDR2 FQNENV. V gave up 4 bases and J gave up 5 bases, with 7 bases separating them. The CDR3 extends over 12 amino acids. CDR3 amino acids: CASSRSKDTQYF. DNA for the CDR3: TGTGCCAGCAGCCGATCCAAAGATACGCAGTATTTT. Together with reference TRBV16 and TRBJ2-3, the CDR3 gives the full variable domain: GEEVAQTPKHLVRGEGQKAKLYCAPIKGHSYVFWYQQVLKNEFKFLISFQNENVFDETGMPKERFSAKCLPNSPCSLEIQATKLEDSAVYFCASSRSKDTQYFGPGTRLTVL.

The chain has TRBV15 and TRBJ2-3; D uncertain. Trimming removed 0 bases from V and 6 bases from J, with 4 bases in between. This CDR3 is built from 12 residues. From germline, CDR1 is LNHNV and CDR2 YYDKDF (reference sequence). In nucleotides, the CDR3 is TGTGCCACCAGCAGAGAAATCGATACGCAGTATTTT. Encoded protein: CATSREIDTQYF.